This T cell receptor beta chain was sequenced during a study of CD8 T cells in ankylosing spondylitis listed by TCRdb under 2017. In terms of the full investigation: The study set out to find disease-linked TCR variants by profiling T cell receptor beta repertoires in ankylosing spondylitis patients and healthy donors. The full study cohort was made up of 25 ankylosing spondylitis patients and about a hundred healthy donors. Peripheral blood was sampled, and synovial fluid was additionally collected from ankylosing spondylitis patients.

General findings and caveats noted by the study authors: Blood from ankylosing spondylitis patients appeared to be characterized by a TCR beta motif made up of under ten highly homologous amino acid variants. A CD8+ phenotype was shown by the disease-linked clones, which were found at relatively low frequencies in peripheral blood. According to the report, matched synovial fluid samples from ankylosing spondylitis patients were significantly enriched for the disease-linked clones. Some of the motif variants had been reported before in the synovial fluid and blood of reactive arthritis patients, a finding that suggests common disease-initiation mechanisms.

This clonotype showed up many times. Its cognate antigen has yet to be identified. One base away there is no much larger clone; base qualities are not given. The CDR3 goes from the cysteine to the phenylalanine over 15 residues. Only the CDR3 region is kept as DNA, spanning 45 bases read in frame from base 1. The CDR1 and CDR2 encoded by the germline V gene are MNHEY and SVGAGI. V and J are trimmed by 2 bases and 5 bases, and the gene matches miss 8 bases of the junction. Data came from an Illumina HiSeq 2500. Quantitative 5'-RACE with molecular barcodes was used to prepare TCR beta libraries. The paper's data handling went like this. Disease-linked TCR variants were identified with a new computational method built on a probabilistic model of VDJ rearrangement. The public reads were reprocessed in TCRdb via fastp at Q25 and MiXCR, keeping in-frame beta chains. Records with the same CDR3 protein are collapsed into one entry carrying the most frequent genes and DNA. TCRdb's processing, not the authors' own work, is the source of the V and J calls. The sample contains approximately 250,000 distinct CDR3 sequences, 24% of them found a single time. The ten largest make up approximately 0.61% of the sample.

The specimen sequenced was blood, either unsorted or a sorted T cell fraction (not recorded which). The sequence was collected from a male donor with ankylosing spondylitis or in good health (not recorded which). The chain is assembled from TRBV6-5 and TRBJ2-5; 7 of the junction bases match TRBD2. The CDR3 reads as follows: CASSYPTTSYETQYF. The nucleotide sequence is TGTGCCAGCAGTTACCCTACGACTAGCTATGAGACCCAGTACTTC.